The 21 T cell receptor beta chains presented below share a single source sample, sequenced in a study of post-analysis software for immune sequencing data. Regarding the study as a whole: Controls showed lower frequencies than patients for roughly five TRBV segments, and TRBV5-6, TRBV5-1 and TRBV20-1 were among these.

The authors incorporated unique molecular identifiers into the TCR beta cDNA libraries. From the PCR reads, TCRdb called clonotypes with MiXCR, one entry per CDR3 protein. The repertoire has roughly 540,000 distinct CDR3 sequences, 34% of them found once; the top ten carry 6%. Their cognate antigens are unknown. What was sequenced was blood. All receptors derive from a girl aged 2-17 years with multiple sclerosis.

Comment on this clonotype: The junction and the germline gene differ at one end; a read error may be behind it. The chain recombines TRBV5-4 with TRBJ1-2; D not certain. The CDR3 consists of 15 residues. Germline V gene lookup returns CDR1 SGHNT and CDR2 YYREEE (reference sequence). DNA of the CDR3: TGTGCCGGCAGCTCCGCGACGGATTCTAACTATGGCTACACCTTC. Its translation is CAGSSATDSNYGYTF.

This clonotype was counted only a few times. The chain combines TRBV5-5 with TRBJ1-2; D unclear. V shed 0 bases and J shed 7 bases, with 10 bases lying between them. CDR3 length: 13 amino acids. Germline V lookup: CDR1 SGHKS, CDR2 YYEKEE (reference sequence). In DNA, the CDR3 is TGTGCCAGCAGCTTGGGACTCATTACTGGCTACACCTTC. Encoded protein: CASSLGLITGYTF.

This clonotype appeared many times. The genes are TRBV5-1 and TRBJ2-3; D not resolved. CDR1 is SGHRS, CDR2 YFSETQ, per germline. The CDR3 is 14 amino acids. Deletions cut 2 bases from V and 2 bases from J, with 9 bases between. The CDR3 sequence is CASSFGRITDTQYF. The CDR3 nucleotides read TGCGCCAGCAGCTTCGGCCGGATCACAGATACGCAGTATTTT.

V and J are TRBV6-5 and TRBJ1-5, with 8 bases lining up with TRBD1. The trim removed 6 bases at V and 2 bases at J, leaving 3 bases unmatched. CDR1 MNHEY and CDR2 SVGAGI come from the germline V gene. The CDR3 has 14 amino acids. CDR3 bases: TGTGCCAGCAGCCGGGGACAGGGCAATCAGCCCCAGCATTTT. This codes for CASSRGQGNQPQHF.

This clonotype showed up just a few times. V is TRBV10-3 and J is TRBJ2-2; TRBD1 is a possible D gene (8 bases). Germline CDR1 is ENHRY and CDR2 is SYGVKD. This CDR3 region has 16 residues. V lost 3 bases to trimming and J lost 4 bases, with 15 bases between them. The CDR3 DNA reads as TGTGCCATCAGTGAACAGGGGGGGCCGATCACCGGGGAGCTGTTTTTT. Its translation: CAISEQGGPITGELFF.

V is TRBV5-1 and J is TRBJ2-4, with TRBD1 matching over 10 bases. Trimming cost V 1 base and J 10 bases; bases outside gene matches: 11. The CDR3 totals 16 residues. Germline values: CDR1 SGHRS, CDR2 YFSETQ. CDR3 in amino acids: CASSLNTRTGGDIQYF. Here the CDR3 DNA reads TGCGCCAGCAGCTTGAACACAAGGACAGGGGGGGATATTCAGTACTTC. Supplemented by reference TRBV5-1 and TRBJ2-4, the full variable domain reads KAGVTQTPRYLIKTRGQQVTLSCSPISGHRSVSWYQQTPGQGLQFLFEYFSETQRNKGNFPGRFSGRQFSNSRSEMNVSTLELGDSALYLCASSLNTRTGGDIQYFGAGTRLSVL.

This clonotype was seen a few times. The CDR3 is CASSYARTGNNSPLHF. CDR3 nucleotide sequence: TGTGCCAGCAGTTACGCCCGGACGGGGAATAATTCACCCCTCCACTTT. The chain employs TRBV6-6 and TRBJ1-6; D gene uncertain. CDR1 and CDR2 from the germline V gene are MNHNY and SVGAGI (reference sequence). This CDR3 spans 16 amino acids. V gave up 2 bases and J gave up 5 bases, with 13 bases separating them.

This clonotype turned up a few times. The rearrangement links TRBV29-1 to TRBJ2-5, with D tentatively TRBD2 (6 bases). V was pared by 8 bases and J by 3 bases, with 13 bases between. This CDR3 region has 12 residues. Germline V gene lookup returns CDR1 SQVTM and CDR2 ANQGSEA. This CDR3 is CSLRRGEETQYF. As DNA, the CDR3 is TGCAGCCTCCGGCGGGGAGAAGAGACCCAGTACTTC.

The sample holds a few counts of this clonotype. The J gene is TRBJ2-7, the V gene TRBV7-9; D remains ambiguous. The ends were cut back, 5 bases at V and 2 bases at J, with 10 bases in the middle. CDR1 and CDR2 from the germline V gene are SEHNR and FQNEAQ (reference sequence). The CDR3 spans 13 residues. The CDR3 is CASSSGLAYEQYF. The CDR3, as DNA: TGTGCCAGCAGCAGTGGCCTTGCCTACGAGCAGTACTTC.

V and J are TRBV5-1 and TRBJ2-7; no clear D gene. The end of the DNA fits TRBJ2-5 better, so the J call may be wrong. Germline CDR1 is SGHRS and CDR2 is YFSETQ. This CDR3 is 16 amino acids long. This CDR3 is CASSLGVQGGLETQYF. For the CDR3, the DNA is TGCGCCAGCAGCTTGGGCGTCCAAGGTGGTCTGGAGACCCAGTACTTC.

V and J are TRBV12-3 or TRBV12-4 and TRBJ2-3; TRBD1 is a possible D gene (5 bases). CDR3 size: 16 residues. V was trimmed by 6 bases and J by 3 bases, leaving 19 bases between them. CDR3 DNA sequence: TGTGCCAGCAGACGTGGGGTTTGGGGCGGTACAGATACGCAGTATTTT. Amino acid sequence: CASRRGVWGGTDTQYF.

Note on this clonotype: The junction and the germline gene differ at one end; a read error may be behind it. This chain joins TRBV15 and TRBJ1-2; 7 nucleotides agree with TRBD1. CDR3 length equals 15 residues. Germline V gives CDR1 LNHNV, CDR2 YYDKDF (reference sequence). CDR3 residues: CATSGDRALGVGYTF. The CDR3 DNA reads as TGTGCCACCAGCGGAGACAGGGCCCTGGGTGTAGGCTACACCTTC.

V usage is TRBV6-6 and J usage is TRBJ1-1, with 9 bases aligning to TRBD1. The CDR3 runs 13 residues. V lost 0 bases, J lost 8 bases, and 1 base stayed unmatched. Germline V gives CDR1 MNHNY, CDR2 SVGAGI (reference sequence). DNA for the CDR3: TGTGCCAGCAGTTACTCGGGGACAGGGGAAGCTTTCTTT. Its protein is CASSYSGTGEAFF.

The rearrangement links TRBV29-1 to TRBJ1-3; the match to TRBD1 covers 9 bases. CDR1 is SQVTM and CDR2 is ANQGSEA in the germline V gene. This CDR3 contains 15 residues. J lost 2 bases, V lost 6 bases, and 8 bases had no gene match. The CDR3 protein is CSVGTGIGAGNTIYF. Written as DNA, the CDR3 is TGCAGCGTGGGGACAGGGATTGGTGCTGGAAACACCATATATTTT.

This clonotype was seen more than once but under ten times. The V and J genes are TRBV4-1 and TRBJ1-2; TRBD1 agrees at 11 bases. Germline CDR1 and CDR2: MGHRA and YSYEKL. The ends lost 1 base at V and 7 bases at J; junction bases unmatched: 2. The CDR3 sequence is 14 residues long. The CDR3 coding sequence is TGCGCCAGCAGCCAAGTGGGACAGGGGGGTGGCTACACCTTC. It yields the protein CASSQVGQGGGYTF.

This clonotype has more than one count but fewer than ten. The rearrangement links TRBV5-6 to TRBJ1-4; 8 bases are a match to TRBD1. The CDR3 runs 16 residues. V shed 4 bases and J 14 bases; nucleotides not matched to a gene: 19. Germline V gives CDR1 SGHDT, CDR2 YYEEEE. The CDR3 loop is CASSLYSDRDRGRLFF. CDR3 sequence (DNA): TGTGCCAGCAGCCTATATTCGGACAGGGATCGAGGGCGGCTGTTTTTT.

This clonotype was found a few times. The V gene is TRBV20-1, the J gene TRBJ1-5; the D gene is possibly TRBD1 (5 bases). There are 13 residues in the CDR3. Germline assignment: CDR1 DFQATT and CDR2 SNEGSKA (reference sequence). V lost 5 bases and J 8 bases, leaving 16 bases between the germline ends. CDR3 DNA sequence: TGCAGTGCTGGCGGGGCAGCAGTAAAGCCCCAGCATTTT. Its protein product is CSAGGAAVKPQHF.

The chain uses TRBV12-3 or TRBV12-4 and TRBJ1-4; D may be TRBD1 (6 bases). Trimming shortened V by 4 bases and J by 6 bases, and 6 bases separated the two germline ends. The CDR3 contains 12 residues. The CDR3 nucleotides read TGTGCCAGCAGTTCAGGGGATGAAAAACTGTTTTTT. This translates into CASSSGDEKLFF.

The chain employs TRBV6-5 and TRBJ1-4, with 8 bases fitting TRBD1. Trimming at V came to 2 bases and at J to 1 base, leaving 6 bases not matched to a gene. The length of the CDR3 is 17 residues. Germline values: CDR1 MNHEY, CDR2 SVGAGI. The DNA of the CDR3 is TGTGCCAGCAGTTACCTCGGGACAGGTTTAACTAATGAAAAACTGTTTTTT. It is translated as CASSYLGTGLTNEKLFF.

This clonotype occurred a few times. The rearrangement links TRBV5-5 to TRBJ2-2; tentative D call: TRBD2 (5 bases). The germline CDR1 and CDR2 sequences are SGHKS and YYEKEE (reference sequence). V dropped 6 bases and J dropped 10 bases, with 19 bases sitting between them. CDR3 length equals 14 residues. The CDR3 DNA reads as TGTGCCAGCATCCTTAACGCGGGCGCAGCGGAGCTGTTTTTT. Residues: CASILNAGAAELFF.

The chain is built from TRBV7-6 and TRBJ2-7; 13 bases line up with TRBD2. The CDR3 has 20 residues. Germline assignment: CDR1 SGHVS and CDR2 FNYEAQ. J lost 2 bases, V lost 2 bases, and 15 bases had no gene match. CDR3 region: CASSLPSGTSGDLQTYEQYF. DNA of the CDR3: TGTGCCAGCAGCTTACCATCCGGGACTAGCGGGGACCTCCAAACCTACGAGCAGTACTTC.